The sequence of this T cell receptor beta chain was determined in a study of blood T cell repertoires in COVID-19 (dated by TCRdb to 2018 to 2020). In terms of the full investigation: Samples covering the acute and convalescent phases of COVID-19 were provided by collaborators in the United States, Italy and Spain. The material from the prospective study consisted of cDNA or gDNA derived from T cells, B-cell-depleted T cells, or PBMCs. The dataset comprised deeply sampled blood TCRbeta repertoires from subjects exposed to, actively infected with, or recovered from COVID-19. The repertoires were released in a freely available public database intended as a resource for research on the immune response to SARS-CoV-2. Samples came from the ongoing ImmuneRACE study (first 160 participants) plus 1,254 subjects from 6 global collaborators. A de-identified subject ID, COVID-19 status, age in years and sex were almost always included in the sample metadata. HLA class I and class II types, where available, came from metadata supplied by the sample provider rather than from assay-based typing. What the research found in general, with its limitations: Clinical and demographic metadata were provided uncurated, with the amount varying by source and participant.

Concerning this clone itself: Its antigen remains unidentified. No base quality information exists; no much larger clone differs at one position.

TCRbeta CDR3 regions were amplified from genomic DNA using the immunoSEQ Assay, a bias-controlled multiplex PCR. Under the source paper's analysis protocol: Within the assay, amplification of reference gene primers was used to estimate how many nucleated cells each sample contained. Sequence reads were collapsed and filtered to measure the absolute abundance of every unique TCRbeta CDR3 rearrangement. For each sample, productive Simpson clonality was calculated by taking the square root of Simpson's diversity index across productive rearrangements. In TCRdb, the immuneACCESS table is reduced to in-frame sequences with V and J assigned. These tables do not hold every clone; where another copy was compared, an unresolved V gene accounts for under half, and the others remain unexplained. The DNA gave D and trimming, while V, J and clone size come from that table. The sample has 250,000 to 300,000 clones on record, 75% to 90% of them singletons. Jointly, the top ten make up under 15% of the sample.

One collaborating source in Seattle enrolled patients during active infection and followed them longitudinally through the course of disease. The collaborating institutions used their own protocols to collect whole blood in K2EDTA tubes. For TCRbeta analysis, collaborator samples were shipped as frozen whole blood, as isolated PBMCs, or as DNA extracted from either sample type. The CDR3 covers 16 residues, taking in both the cysteine and the phenylalanine. Just the 48-base CDR3 DNA is kept, in frame starting at base 1. The germline V gene (reference sequence) specifies SGHNT as CDR1 and YYREEE as CDR2. V sheds 4 bases and J sheds 1 base, leaving 18 bases between their ends.

The chain couples TRBV5-4 to TRBJ2-7; tentative D gene TRBD1, with 6 bases matching. The TCR was taken from a woman between 65 and 79 years old with COVID-19, enrolled during active disease. Source material: peripheral blood. The CDR3 has the sequence CASSPKSGRGSYEQYF. At the DNA level, the sequence is TGTGCCAGCAGCCCAAAATCGGGCAGGGGATCCTACGAGCAGTACTTC.